The subject of this entry is one T cell receptor beta chain. This record belongs to a study of radiotherapy plus CTLA-4 blockade in lung cancer. This CDR3 is 18 amino acids long. The V gene end was trimmed by 1 base and the J gene end by 2 bases; junction bases not matched to a gene: 12. Germline V CDR1 and CDR2: SGHAT, FQNNGV. Only in-frame clones appear in the TCRdb table, and some are missing; sequencing was by immunoSEQ multiplex PCR. The table includes tens of thousands of clones, roughly 70% detected once. This clonotype was obtained from a human donor with non-small cell lung cancer who had stable disease on radiotherapy plus ipilimumab. The V gene is TRBV11-2, the J gene TRBJ2-7; the match to TRBD2 covers 9 bases. Sequenced here: peripheral blood, sampled from a patient treated with radiotherapy plus ipilimumab. CDR3 sequence: CASSLVAGASGTPYEQYF. In nucleotides, the CDR3 is TGTGCCAGCAGCTTAGTCGCCGGTGCTAGCGGGACACCCTACGAGCAGTACTTC. Supplemented by reference TRBV11-2 and TRBJ2-7, the full variable domain reads EAGVAQSPRYKIIEKRQSVAFWCNPISGHATLYWYQQILGQGPKLLIQFQNNGVVDDSQLPKDRFSAERLKGVDSTLKIQPAKLEDSAVYLCASSLVAGASGTPYEQYFGPGTRLTVT.